The 29 T cell receptor beta chains below come from one sample, sequenced in a study of T cell responses to AZD1222 COVID-19 vaccine (dated by TCRdb to the early 2020s). The time point label of this sample denotes: baseline before first vaccination. The library relied on the immunoSEQ multiplex PCR assay. This is the immuneACCESS table as TCRdb keeps it, with only in-frame sequences that have V and J called. A part of the clones is gone; compared with another copy, unresolved V genes explain less than half, and the rest is unexplained. Across this sample there are some 96,000 clones, with around nine tenths seen only once. The top ten constitute 15% to 20% of the sample. The sample in question was peripheral blood, obtained on day 0 of AZD1222 vaccination. Every receptor here comes from an adult in good health.

The chain links TRBV6-5 to TRBJ1-2; 7 nucleotides match TRBD1. Germline-derived CDR1 and CDR2 are MNHEY and SVGAGI. V shed 7 bases, J shed 3 bases, and the junction held 8 bases outside the gene matches. The CDR3 has 14 amino acids. CDR3 bases: TGTGCCAGCACCCGACAGGGAAGGGACTATGGCTACACCTTC. It encodes CASTRQGRDYGYTF.

V and J are TRBV4-3 and TRBJ2-7; TRBD2 matches 11 bases. Germline V gene sequence: CDR1 LGHNA, CDR2 YSLEER. The ends lost 1 base at V and 4 bases at J; junction bases unmatched: 6. The CDR3 is made up of 16 amino acids. The CDR3 DNA follows: TGCGCCAGCAGCCAAGCGACTAGCGGGAAGAGGTACGAGCAGTACTTC. This translates into CASSQATSGKRYEQYF.

This chain uses TRBV19 with TRBJ1-1, with D unclear. CDR1 LNHDA and CDR2 SQIVND come from the germline V gene (reference sequence). Trimming took off 5 bases at V and 8 bases at J, with 18 bases between the two ends. The CDR3 is 14 residues long. In nucleotides, the CDR3 is TGTGCCAGTAGTTCCCAAGGGCAGATAGTGGAAGCTTTCTTT. Amino acids: CASSSQGQIVEAFF. The variable domain in full, with the rest retrieved from reference TRBV19 and TRBJ1-1, is DGGITQSPKYLFRKEGQNVTLSCEQNLNHDAMYWYRQDPGQGLRLIYYSQIVNDFQKGDIAEGYSVSREKKESFPLTVTSAQKNPTAFYLCASSSQGQIVEAFFGQGTRLTVV.

The chain recombines TRBV9 with TRBJ2-2; the D gene could be TRBD1 or TRBD2 (6 bases each). The CDR3 contains 15 residues. V was shortened by 0 bases and J by 5 bases, with 11 bases between the two germline ends. The germline CDR1 and CDR2 sequences are SGDLS and YYNGEE. The CDR3 sequence: CASSVAGGGTGELFF. Here the CDR3 DNA reads TGTGCCAGCAGCGTAGCCGGGGGCGGAACCGGGGAGCTGTTTTTT.

The genes are TRBV7-8 and TRBJ1-1; no clear D. The V end lost 2 bases, the J end lost 4 bases, and 11 bases lay between the germline ends. CDR3 length equals 14 residues. Germline CDR1 is SGHVS and CDR2 is FQNEAQ. CDR3 in DNA: TGTGCCAGCAGCTTAAAGTCAGGTGGCACTGAAGCTTTCTTT. Translating gives CASSLKSGGTEAFF.

V usage is TRBV2 and J usage is TRBJ2-7, with D possibly being TRBD2 (6 bases). The length of the CDR3 is 14 residues. Germline CDR1 SNHLY, CDR2 FYNNEI. V was shortened by 7 bases and J by 0 bases, with 13 bases between the two germline ends. The CDR3 sequence: CASNRDGSSYEQYF. CDR3 nucleotide sequence: TGTGCCAGCAATCGGGACGGGAGCTCCTACGAGCAGTACTTC.

In nucleotides, the CDR3 is TGTGCCAGCGGGATCTCGGGGCGAAACCACGAGCAGTACTTC. Its translation is CASGISGRNHEQYF. The V call is TRBV3-1 (or the pseudogene TRBV3-2), the J call TRBJ2-7; either TRBD1 or TRBD2 may fit D (5 bases each). CDR1 and CDR2 (germline): LGHDT, YNNKEL (reference sequence). The ends were cut back, 8 bases at V and 5 bases at J, with 19 bases in the middle. The CDR3 covers 14 residues.

The chain links TRBV5-1 to TRBJ1-5; D is ambiguous. This CDR3 has 13 amino acids. V lost 4 bases and J lost 3, with 8 bases in between. CDR1 is SGHRS and CDR2 is YFSETQ in the germline V gene. The CDR3 DNA sequence: TGCGCCAGCAGCAAGAGTTACAATCAGCCCCAGCATTTT. Its protein product is CASSKSYNQPQHF.

This sequence joins TRBV7-6 and TRBJ2-5, with D possibly TRBD2 on 7 matching bases. The germline V gene has CDR1 SGHVS and CDR2 FNYEAQ. Trimming took off 2 bases at V and 1 base at J, with 14 bases between the two ends. CDR3 size: 16 residues. The CDR3 sequence: CASSLRRGGTQETQYF. In DNA form, the CDR3 reads TGTGCCAGCAGCTTACGGAGGGGGGGGACCCAAGAGACCCAGTACTTC.

This chain links TRBV27 with TRBJ1-6; D perhaps matches TRBD1 (6 bases). Trimming removed 6 bases from V and 7 bases from J, with 13 bases in between. The CDR3 totals 14 residues. CDR1 MNHEY and CDR2 SMNVEV come from the germline V gene (reference sequence). The CDR3 DNA follows: TGTGCCAGCAGGCTAAGACAGGAGAATTCACCCCTCCACTTT. Translated, it gives CASRLRQENSPLHF.

The rearrangement uses TRBV2 and TRBJ1-2; D might be TRBD1 (5 bases). The CDR3 runs 14 residues. With 7 bases removed from V and 0 bases from J, the gap between germline ends came to 12 bases. Per the germline V gene, CDR1 is SNHLY and CDR2 is FYNNEI. CDR3: CASMDTLANYGYTF. CDR3 nucleotides: TGTGCCAGCATGGACACCCTAGCTAACTATGGCTACACCTTC.

This chain connects TRBV4-1 to TRBJ1-1; D unclear. In germline, CDR1 is MGHRA, CDR2 YSYEKL. The CDR3 is made up of 14 amino acids. V shed 1 base and J shed 6 bases, with 12 bases lying between them. CDR3 protein: CASSQGGLGAEAFF. The CDR3 DNA follows: TGCGCCAGCAGCCAAGGGGGATTAGGCGCTGAAGCTTTCTTT.

CDR3 residues: CASSSLTTIRGYTF. CDR3 sequence (DNA): TGTGCCAGTAGCTCTTTAACGACAATTCGGGGCTACACCTTC. The V and J genes are TRBV19 and TRBJ1-2; D is unclear. V was clipped by 6 bases and J by 8 bases, with 19 bases between them. The CDR3 consists of 14 residues. The germline gives CDR1 LNHDA, CDR2 SQIVND (reference sequence).

V gene TRBV11-2 combines with J gene TRBJ2-7; perhaps TRBD1 as D (6 bases). Trimming took 3 bases from V and 1 from J, leaving 16 bases between them. The CDR3 totals 16 residues. CDR1 SGHAT and CDR2 FQNNGV come from the germline V gene. The CDR3 loop is CASSFLQGVGSYEQYF. CDR3 DNA sequence: TGTGCCAGCAGCTTCTTACAGGGTGTGGGATCCTACGAGCAGTACTTC.

The chain has TRBV10-3 and TRBJ1-2, with unresolved D. Trimming removed 0 bases from V and 3 bases from J, with 8 bases in between. CDR1 and CDR2 from the germline V gene are ENHRY and SYGVKD. The CDR3 runs 14 residues. In nucleotides, the CDR3 is TGTGCCATCAGTGAGTCGAAAGCCTACTATGGCTACACCTTC. It yields the protein CAISESKAYYGYTF.

This CDR3 reads CSLRVAGGPSSYNEQFF. The DNA of the CDR3 is TGCAGCCTCAGGGTAGCGGGAGGGCCAAGCTCCTACAATGAGCAGTTCTTC. The chain is built from TRBV29-1 and TRBJ2-1; 11 nucleotides match TRBD2. This CDR3 spans 17 amino acids. The junction had 12 bases not matched to a gene; V was cut back by 8 bases and J by 0 bases. Germline CDR1 and CDR2: SQVTM and ANQGSEA.

The chain recombines TRBV4-2 with TRBJ2-7; D not resolved. Germline V gene sequence: CDR1 LGHNA, CDR2 YNFKEQ. CDR3 length: 13 amino acids. Deletions cut 1 base from V and 6 bases from J, with 10 bases between. In DNA, the CDR3 is TGTGCCAGCAGCCAAGTGGGCGTAGGCGAGCAGTACTTC. Protein: CASSQVGVGEQYF.

This chain connects TRBV6-5 to TRBJ2-7, with 12 bases that match TRBD2. Germline CDR1 reads MNHEY; CDR2 reads SVGAGI. V was clipped by 4 bases and J by 6 bases; unmatched bases: 10. The length of the CDR3 is 16 residues. The CDR3 region is CASSLGLAGMAGEQYF. Written as DNA, the CDR3 is TGTGCCAGCAGTTTAGGACTAGCGGGAATGGCGGGCGAGCAGTACTTC.

In its sample, this clone was seen a few times. The DNA for the CDR3 is TGTGCCAGCAGCTTAGGGGCTCAGCCCCAGCATTTT. Protein product: CASSLGAQPQHF. This chain links TRBV7-8 with TRBJ1-5, with no clear D. The ends were cut back, 1 base at V and 6 bases at J, with 4 bases in the middle. Germline CDR1 SGHVS, CDR2 FQNEAQ. CDR3 length: 12 amino acids.

The chain links TRBV7-2 to TRBJ2-2, with a possible D match to TRBD2 (6 bases). Germline V CDR1 and CDR2: SGHTA, FQGNSA. V lost 2 bases, J lost 8 bases, and 15 bases lay in between. The CDR3 spans 15 residues. CDR3 DNA sequence: TGTGCCAGCAGCTTATCGGGGGTCTCCGGAGGGGAGCTGTTTTTT. It codes for CASSLSGVSGGELFF.

The chain couples TRBV25-1 to TRBJ2-2, with 9 nucleotides matching TRBD2. The CDR3 length is 16 residues. V gave up 3 bases and J gave up 3 bases; unmatched junction bases: 5. Per germline, CDR1 MGHDK and CDR2 SYGVNS. CDR3: CASSDKGLAYTGELFF. The CDR3 DNA is TGTGCCAGCAGTGATAAGGGACTAGCTTACACCGGGGAGCTGTTTTTT.

The CDR3 region is CASSLSYQGAREQYF. As DNA, the CDR3 is TGTGCCAGCAGCTTAAGTTACCAGGGGGCGCGGGAGCAGTACTTC. This chain links TRBV7-9 with TRBJ2-7, with 8 bases aligning to TRBD1. Germline lookup yields CDR1 SEHNR and CDR2 FQNEAQ (reference sequence). The trim removed 2 bases at V and 7 bases at J, leaving 10 bases unmatched. The CDR3 runs to 15 residues.

The V and J genes are TRBV6-5 and TRBJ2-1; TRBD2 aligns across 9 bases. CDR1 is MNHEY, CDR2 SVGAGI, per germline. The length of the CDR3 is 15 residues. V lost 2 bases, J lost 8 bases, and 7 bases stayed unmatched. The CDR3, as DNA: TGTGCCAGCAGTTACGAGCGGGGGGCCTCACATGAGCAGTTCTTC. It is translated as CASSYERGASHEQFF.

This clone has only a few counts. The chain recombines TRBV11-2 with TRBJ2-1, with no clear D. Trimming pared 4 bases from V and 7 bases from J, leaving 8 bases between. Germline V gene sequence: CDR1 SGHAT, CDR2 FQNNGV. The CDR3 spans 12 residues. CDR3 protein: CASSYSLNEQFF. CDR3 nucleotides: TGTGCCAGCAGCTACTCACTGAATGAGCAGTTCTTC.

This clone was seen once. The chain is built from TRBV3-1 (or the pseudogene TRBV3-2) and TRBJ1-2; D might be TRBD1 (5 bases). Trimming pared 1 base from V and 4 bases from J, leaving 13 bases between. Germline loops: CDR1 LGHDT, CDR2 YNNKEL (reference sequence). This CDR3 contains 15 residues. The CDR3 is CASSQAGGVGYGYTF. CDR3 DNA sequence: TGTGCCAGCAGCCAAGCTGGGGGGGTTGGCTATGGCTACACCTTC.

The chain is built from TRBV3-1 (or the pseudogene TRBV3-2) and TRBJ2-5, with 10 bases matching TRBD1. V was pared by 1 base and J by 3 bases, with 2 bases of the junction left unmatched. Germline CDR1 LGHDT, CDR2 YNNKEL (reference sequence). This CDR3 has 15 residues. The CDR3 spells CASSQADRGEETQYF. The CDR3 region has the DNA TGTGCCAGCAGCCAAGCGGACAGGGGGGAAGAGACCCAGTACTTC.

V and J are TRBV4-1 and TRBJ1-4; tentatively, D is TRBD1 (6 bases). The CDR3 covers 15 residues. Germline CDR1 and CDR2: MGHRA and YSYEKL. V lost 2 bases, J lost 7 bases, and 14 bases lay in between. CDR3 protein: CASSQMGAVIEKLFF. In nucleotides, the CDR3 is TGCGCCAGCAGCCAAATGGGGGCTGTAATTGAAAAACTGTTTTTT.

V usage is TRBV18 and J usage is TRBJ1-4, with D unclear. The CDR3 is 13 residues long. Deletions cut 6 bases from V and 7 bases from J, with 12 bases between. Germline assignment: CDR1 KGHSH and CDR2 LQKENI. CDR3 in amino acids: CASSPWVGEKLFF. DNA of the CDR3: TGTGCCAGCTCCCCTTGGGTCGGTGAAAAACTGTTTTTT.

The chain carries TRBV9 and TRBJ1-5; D perhaps matches TRBD1 (6 bases). The CDR3 sequence is 14 residues long. V gave up 3 bases and J gave up 5 bases, with 12 bases separating them. From germline, CDR1 is SGDLS and CDR2 YYNGEE. DNA of the CDR3: TGTGCCAGCAGCGCAAGGGGGTTCGATCAGCCCCAGCATTTT. This encodes CASSARGFDQPQHF.